This T cell receptor (beta chain) was sequenced during a study of shared clonotypes between healthy human individuals (TCRdb year 2020). Concerning the study at large: Three men and two women, aged 18 to 49 years, made up the cohort. To estimate repertoire size and how much clonotypes are shared between individuals, the study performed deep sequencing of blood TCR repertoires from 4 to 6 healthy adults. Libraries were prepared and TCR repertoires were sequenced by different laboratories using diverse techniques, in order to increase sequencing depth and limit assay-specific biases. Each donor's leukapheresis produced roughly between roughly 0.9 and 9 billion PBMCs.

Healthy HIV-negative adults with no recently reported acute infections or vaccinations were included as donors. Every donor was a Caucasian adult living in Nashville, Tennessee, USA. For unsorted samples, about 85 million PBMCs were counted and genomic DNA was extracted with the QIAamp DNA Blood Mini kit. Blood was obtained by leukapheresis, after which PBMCs were separated by Ficoll-Histopaque density gradient centrifugation and cryopreserved in liquid nitrogen vapor phase. Using the deep immunoSEQ assay, multiplex PCR amplified TCR CDR3 regions from genomic DNA. Extracted genomic DNA from each cell subset was spread evenly across all wells of several immunoSEQ 96-well plates, with each plate serving as a replicate. Each replicate PCR for unsorted PBMC received 300 to 350 ng genomic DNA, equal to about 30,000 T cell genomes. Unsorted PBMC genomic DNA was sequenced across ten immunoSEQ deep assay plates. Purified libraries were measured with a Qubit 3.0 fluorometer, size-checked on a Bioanalyzer 2100, and measured again with the KAPA Library Quantification kit. Every immunoSEQ 96-well plate was sequenced on a dedicated single-read 150-cycle Illumina NextSeq 550 flow cell. Under the source paper's analysis protocol: The immunoSEQ output contained only junctional sequences without quality scores, so filtering could not match that applied to full-length reads. Sequences were annotated with PyIR, a Python wrapper for IgBLAST v1.9, using IMGT germline references to assign V/J genes and CDR3. Reads were filtered out if the reads had weak V/J assignments (E-value above 1e-6), no CDR3, stop codons, out-of-frame junctions, or ambiguous translated residues. V3J clonotypes were defined by identical inferred V gene, J gene, and CDR3 amino acid sequence. To compute the percentage overlap between repertoires, the number of shared unique clonotypes was divided by the size of the smaller repertoire. Three approaches were used to assess repertoire richness: RTK rarefaction, the Chao1 estimator, and Recon v2.1 estimates of unobserved clonotypes. TCRdb obtained this table from immuneACCESS and retained in-frame rearrangements with V and J assigned. These tables miss some clones; where compared with another copy, unresolved V genes account for less than half of the shortfall, and the remainder is unexplained. The V and J calls and clone size were taken over from that table, and D and trimming were inferred from the DNA. This sample comprises about 490,000 clones, roughly 85% of them detected only once. The ten largest clones take up approximately 12% of the sample.

A single count supports this clone. The antigen it binds to is not known. No per-base quality is available; no much larger clone lies one base away. The study at large found these results: Sampling was restricted to blood, and TCR repertoires in tissues likely differ from the TCR repertoires found in blood. Because the study included only a small number of donors, the genetic and exposure-history diversity represented was limited. Pairwise subsampling indicated that sequencing depth was expected to affect the degree of clonotype sharing among donors.

Counted from cysteine to phenylalanine, this CDR3 has 10 amino acids. Only the CDR3 DNA stays, 30 bases, in frame from base 1. Based on the germline V gene, the CDR1 and CDR2 sequences are SQVTM and ANQGSEA. The chain couples TRBV29-1 to TRBJ2-5; the D gene remains uncertain. The sequenced sample consisted of PBMCs. The TCR comes from a woman between 35 and 50 years old in good health. Some clones in this sample may be carry-over from other donors' samples. In nucleotide form, the sequence is TGCACCGTGGGCCAAGAGACCCAGTACTTC. It translates as CTVGQETQYF.